Below are 19 T cell receptor beta chains sequenced from a single sample in a study of cytomegalovirus exposure and HLA in healthy donors. Both 60 Vbeta primers and 13 Jbeta primers went into the PCR. Only in-frame clones appear in the TCRdb table, and some are missing; sequencing was by immunoSEQ multiplex PCR. The table lists about 300,000 clones, 80% to 90% of them singletons. The sequencing sample was made of PBMCs. The receptors stem from a man aged 35 to 55 in good health and CMV-seropositive.

The CDR3 sequence: CASWRGRYGYTF. In DNA form, the CDR3 reads TGTGCCAGCTGGAGAGGTCGCTATGGCTACACCTTC. The chain joins TRBV2 to TRBJ1-2; D is unresolved. Trimming left V 8 bases short and J 4 bases short, with 11 bases between. This CDR3 spans 12 amino acids. CDR1 and CDR2 from the germline V gene are SNHLY and FYNNEI. Full variable domain (outside the CDR3, taken from reference TRBV2 and TRBJ1-2): EPEVTQTPSHQVTQMGQEVILRCVPISNHLYFYWYRQILGQKVEFLVSFYNNEISEKSEIFDDQFSVERPDGSNFTLKIRSTKLEDSAMYFCASWRGRYGYTFGSGTRLTVV.

The genes are TRBV14 and TRBJ2-5; 11 bases line up with TRBD2. TRBJ2-7 matches the DNA end more closely, so the J call is doubtful. This CDR3 has 20 amino acids. Per the germline V gene, CDR1 is SGHDN and CDR2 is FVKESK. Here the CDR3 reads CASSQGVKVTSGNRLYEQYF. In DNA form, the CDR3 reads TGTGCCAGCAGCCAAGGCGTTAAAGTGACTAGCGGGAATAGACTATACGAGCAGTACTTC.

The V call is TRBV4-1, the J call TRBJ2-7; the D gene is possibly TRBD2 (5 bases). The length of the CDR3 is 16 residues. Trimming took 1 base from V and 3 from J, leaving 16 bases between them. CDR1 and CDR2 (germline): MGHRA, YSYEKL. The CDR3 region is CASSQGGRATVYEQYF. The DNA for the CDR3 is TGCGCCAGCAGCCAAGGCGGGCGTGCGACCGTCTACGAGCAGTACTTC.

The chain employs TRBV2 and TRBJ2-3; D might be TRBD2 (6 bases). V was pared by 7 bases and J by 2 bases, with 16 bases between. There are 15 residues in the CDR3. Germline lookup yields CDR1 SNHLY and CDR2 FYNNEI. The CDR3 protein is CASTRDSQITDTQYF. The CDR3 nucleotides read TGTGCCAGCACTCGGGACTCCCAGATCACAGATACGCAGTATTTT.

The V call is TRBV6-5, the J call TRBJ2-7, with 9 nucleotides matching TRBD2. The CDR3 is 15 residues long. V lost 2 bases and J lost 1; bases outside the gene matches: 3. The germline V gene has CDR1 MNHEY and CDR2 SVGAGI. CDR3 coding DNA: TGTGCCAGCAGTTACGGTGCGGGAGGGTCCTACGAGCAGTACTTC. Translating it yields CASSYGAGGSYEQYF.

This clone was observed a few times. The chain has TRBV6-5 and TRBJ1-5; D is unresolved. CDR1 and CDR2 (germline): MNHEY, SVGAGI. Between the trimmed V and J ends, which lost 4 bases and 7 bases, there was a span of 11 bases. The CDR3 runs to 13 residues. CDR3 protein: CASSLVGGQPQHF. Written as DNA, the CDR3 is TGTGCCAGCAGTTTGGTAGGCGGGCAGCCCCAGCATTTT.

Turning to this clone: A single base separates this from a much larger clone, so it may be a read error. This chain links TRBV7-9 with TRBJ2-7; 7 bases are a match to TRBD1. The CDR3 has 13 amino acids. The V gene's germline CDR1 is SEHNR and CDR2 FQNEAQ (reference sequence). J was trimmed by 3 bases and V by 1 base; bases with no gene match: 0. For the CDR3, the DNA is TGTGCCAGCAGCTTAGACAGGGGCTACGAGCAGTACTTC. This sequence encodes CASSLDRGYEQYF.

This clone was picked up many times. The chain recombines TRBV5-1 with TRBJ1-3, with 9 bases aligning to TRBD1. The CDR3 totals 16 residues. V gave up 4 bases and J gave up 3 bases; unmatched junction bases: 8. Germline CDR1 and CDR2: SGHRS and YFSETQ. Written as DNA, the CDR3 is TGCGCCAGCAGCCAGACCGGGACAGGGATTGGAAACACCATATATTTT. This gives the protein CASSQTGTGIGNTIYF.

The chain employs TRBV10-1 and TRBJ2-7; TRBD1 matches 7 bases. The germline CDR1 and CDR2 sequences are WNHNN and SYGVQD (reference sequence). V trimming: 0 bases; J trimming: 3 bases; junction bases outside the gene matches: 2. The CDR3 sequence is 14 residues long. The CDR3: CASSESGTDYEQYF. CDR3 DNA: TGCGCCAGCAGTGAGTCGGGGACAGACTACGAGCAGTACTTC.

The chain recombines TRBV7-9 with TRBJ1-1; D is perhaps TRBD1 (5 bases). The CDR3 runs to 13 residues. The germline CDR1 and CDR2 sequences are SEHNR and FQNEAQ (reference sequence). Trimming removed 0 bases from V and 8 bases from J, with 10 bases in between. CDR3 in amino acids: CASSLAAEGEAFF. In nucleotides, the CDR3 is TGTGCCAGCAGCTTAGCGGCGGAGGGGGAAGCTTTCTTT.

This clone was recorded only once. The rearrangement links TRBV7-3 to TRBJ2-5, with 10 nucleotides matching TRBD2. Trimming took 5 bases from V and 2 from J; bases not matched to a gene: 2. The CDR3 is 14 amino acids. Germline V gene sequence: CDR1 SGHTA, CDR2 FQGTGA. The CDR3 region is CASSLAGAQETQYF. The CDR3 coding sequence is TGTGCCAGCAGCCTAGCGGGGGCTCAAGAGACCCAGTACTTC.

This chain uses TRBV6-1 with TRBJ1-2; no reliable D call. The V end lost 4 bases, the J end lost 2 bases, and 5 bases lay between the germline ends. The CDR3 extends over 12 amino acids. The germline V gene has CDR1 MNHNS and CDR2 SASEGT. CDR3 region: CASSGQNYGYTF. The CDR3, as DNA: TGTGCCAGCAGTGGGCAGAACTATGGCTACACCTTC.

This chain joins TRBV28 and TRBJ1-1; no clear D. V lost 5 bases, J lost 3 bases, and 10 bases lay in between. The germline CDR1 and CDR2 sequences are MDHEN and SYDVKM. The CDR3 is 13 residues long. Here the CDR3 reads CASSTAGYTEAFF. The CDR3 region has the DNA TGTGCCAGCAGTACGGCGGGCTACACTGAAGCTTTCTTT.

The chain employs TRBV5-6 and TRBJ2-7, with 10 bases identical to TRBD1. The CDR3 runs 16 residues. Germline CDR1 and CDR2: SGHDT and YYEEEE. Trimming cost V 4 bases and J 0 bases; bases outside gene matches: 7. CDR3 sequence (DNA): TGTGCCAGCAGCGGGGGGACAGGGGTCCCCTCCTACGAGCAGTACTTC. Amino acid sequence: CASSGGTGVPSYEQYF.

This chain uses TRBV27 with TRBJ2-1, with D tentatively TRBD1 (7 bases). CDR3 length: 16 residues. Germline V gene lookup returns CDR1 MNHEY and CDR2 SMNVEV (reference sequence). Trimming removed 5 bases at V and 5 bases at J, with 19 bases between. The CDR3 coding sequence is TGTGCCAGCAGTCCGCCCCAGGGGGGAACAGACAATGAGCAGTTCTTC. It specifies CASSPPQGGTDNEQFF.

J is TRBJ2-7 and V is TRBV19, with 11 bases lining up with TRBD2. J lost 2 bases, V lost 5 bases, and 5 bases had no gene match. The CDR3 has 15 residues. Germline values: CDR1 LNHDA, CDR2 SQIVND (reference sequence). CDR3 residues: CASSWGLAVTYEQYF. CDR3 DNA sequence: TGTGCCAGTAGTTGGGGACTAGCGGTGACCTACGAGCAGTACTTC.

V gene TRBV4-1 combines with J gene TRBJ2-7; TRBD1 agrees at 8 bases. This CDR3 has 15 residues. The ends lost 6 bases at V and 0 bases at J; junction bases unmatched: 7. From germline, CDR1 is MGHRA and CDR2 YSYEKL. CDR3: CASSGGQDPSYEQYF. Written as DNA, the CDR3 is TGCGCCAGCAGTGGGGGACAGGACCCCTCCTACGAGCAGTACTTC.

This chain connects TRBV4-3 to TRBJ2-7; D might be TRBD2 (6 bases). V was pared by 0 bases and J by 2 bases, with 17 bases between. This CDR3 has 17 residues. Germline lookup yields CDR1 LGHNA and CDR2 YSLEER. This CDR3 is CASSQEGPSGSTYEQYF. The CDR3 DNA follows: TGCGCCAGCAGCCAAGAGGGCCCCAGCGGGTCTACCTACGAGCAGTACTTC.

The chain recombines TRBV4-1 with TRBJ2-7; weak D call: TRBD1 (6 bases). The CDR3 covers 16 residues. The V gene lost 0 bases and the J gene lost 5 bases, with 17 bases spanning the gap. CDR1 is MGHRA, CDR2 YSYEKL, per germline. This CDR3 is CASSQESGQVVNEQYF. CDR3 coding DNA: TGCGCCAGCAGCCAAGAATCGGGACAAGTTGTGAACGAGCAGTACTTC.